These 10 T cell receptor beta chains originate from one sample sequenced in a study of blood T cell repertoires in COVID-19. Some clones are missing from TCRdb's copy, which holds only in-frame ones; the method was immunoSEQ multiplex PCR. Of over 200,000 clones listed, 80% to 90% were seen once; the top ten hold about 2.5%. Material: peripheral blood. These receptors all come from a man aged 25-45 years with COVID-19, enrolled during active disease.

The chain recombines TRBV7-2 with TRBJ2-2, with 7 bases fitting TRBD1. The J segment lost 1 base and the V segment lost 3 bases, leaving 2 bases of the junction unmatched. The CDR3 covers 15 residues. Germline loops: CDR1 SGHTA, CDR2 FQGNSA. CDR3 protein: CASSFRGQNTGELFF. The CDR3 nucleotides read TGTGCCAGCAGCTTTAGGGGGCAGAACACCGGGGAGCTGTTTTTT.

This rearrangement joins TRBV19 to TRBJ1-1; 9 bases are shared with TRBD1. Germline values: CDR1 LNHDA, CDR2 SQIVND (reference sequence). With 5 bases clipped from V and 6 bases from J, the junction kept 4 bases outside the gene matches. This CDR3 is built from 13 residues. This CDR3 is CASSATGGAEAFF. The DNA of the CDR3 is TGTGCCAGTAGTGCAACAGGGGGCGCTGAAGCTTTCTTT.

The chain joins TRBV12-3 or TRBV12-4 to TRBJ2-7; tentatively, D is TRBD1 (5 bases). The ends were cut back, 7 bases at V and 9 bases at J, with 16 bases in the middle. The CDR3 extends over 12 amino acids. This CDR3 reads CASNLSGSGQYF. The CDR3 DNA follows: TGTGCCAGCAACCTCTCAGGGTCCGGGCAGTACTTC.

V is TRBV7-2 and J is TRBJ1-2, with unresolved D. The CDR3 has 15 residues. Germline CDR1 SGHTA, CDR2 FQGNSA. The germline V and J ends were trimmed by 5 bases and 5 bases, with 18 bases remaining between them. In DNA, the CDR3 is TGTGCCAGCAGCCCAGAGGTGAGCCTCGGGTATGGCTACACCTTC. As protein: CASSPEVSLGYGYTF.

V usage is TRBV7-2 and J usage is TRBJ1-5, with TRBD1 matching over 8 bases. After removal of 2 bases from V and 0 bases from J, the junction contained 3 bases not matched to a gene. Germline V gene lookup returns CDR1 SGHTA and CDR2 FQGNSA. This CDR3 is built from 16 residues. CDR3 region: CASSLQGAFSNQPQHF. CDR3 coding DNA: TGTGCCAGCAGCTTACAGGGGGCTTTTAGCAATCAGCCCCAGCATTTT.

The V gene is TRBV2, the J gene TRBJ1-5; D is ambiguous. The CDR3 is 15 amino acids. CDR1 is SNHLY and CDR2 is FYNNEI in the germline V gene. Between the trimmed V and J ends, which lost 8 bases and 0 bases, there was a span of 14 bases. The CDR3 DNA reads as TGTGCCAGCCGAATAGAGTACGGTAGCAATCAGCCCCAGCATTTT. It translates to CASRIEYGSNQPQHF.

The V and J genes are TRBV30 and TRBJ1-1, with D unclear. V lost 4 bases and J 0 bases, leaving 12 bases between the germline ends. The CDR3 totals 14 residues. Germline lookup yields CDR1 GTSNPN and CDR2 SVGIG (reference sequence). The DNA of the CDR3 is TGTGCCTGGACAACCCGGGTTATGAACACTGAAGCTTTCTTT. Protein product: CAWTTRVMNTEAFF. Using reference TRBV30 and TRBJ1-1 for the parts outside the CDR3, the full variable domain is SQTIHQWPATLVQPVGSPLSLECTVEGTSNPNLYWYRQAAGRGLQLLFYSVGIGQISSEVPQNLSASRPQDRQFILSSKKLLLSDSGFYLCAWTTRVMNTEAFFGQGTRLTVV.

The chain carries TRBV14 and TRBJ1-6, with unresolved D. This CDR3 comprises 17 residues. Between the trimmed V and J ends, which lost 2 bases and 9 bases, there was a span of 20 bases. CDR1 SGHDN and CDR2 FVKESK come from the germline V gene. In DNA, the CDR3 is TGTGCCAGCAGCCAATGGGCCCTACAGTGGGGAGGTTCACCCCTCCACTTT. Amino acids: CASSQWALQWGGSPLHF.

The CDR3 region has the DNA TGTGCCAGTAGTATTACTTGGGCCGGTGAGCAGTTCTTC. As protein: CASSITWAGEQFF. The chain recombines TRBV19 with TRBJ2-1; D remains ambiguous. The CDR3 spans 13 residues. V lost 3 bases, J lost 9 bases, and 12 bases lay in between. Looked up from germline, CDR1 is LNHDA and CDR2 is SQIVND (reference sequence).

The chain combines TRBV28 with TRBJ2-7, with TRBD2 matching 11 bases. Looked up from germline, CDR1 is MDHEN and CDR2 is SYDVKM. The CDR3 is made up of 16 amino acids. V lost 5 bases to trimming and J lost 3 bases; unmatched junction nucleotides: 9. CDR3 nucleotides: TGTGCCAGCAGTACCCGGACTAGCGGGTTCGTCTACGAGCAGTACTTC. Translated: CASSTRTSGFVYEQYF.